Following are 9 T cell receptor beta chains from one sample sequenced in a study of shared clonotypes between healthy human individuals. In the naive CD8 group, cells lacked CD45RO and were positively selected for CCR7, so terminally differentiated effector memory CD45RA+ cells were left out. Clones were read by immunoSEQ multiplex PCR, and TCRdb kept only the in-frame ones, dropping some. This sample yields hundreds of thousands of clones, of which roughly 98% are seen a single time; less than 0.35% belongs to the top ten. Sequencing was performed on naive CD8+ T cells sorted from blood. The receptors were gathered from a man aged 25 to 40 in good health.

This chain uses TRBV27 with TRBJ2-6; TRBD2 is a possible D gene (6 bases). The CDR3 sequence is 15 residues long. In germline, CDR1 is MNHEY, CDR2 SMNVEV (reference sequence). V shed 5 bases and J shed 2 bases, with 10 bases lying between them. DNA of the CDR3: TGTGCCAGCAGTCTGGGGAGGACTGGGGCCAACGTCCTGACTTTC. Protein sequence: CASSLGRTGANVLTF. Full variable domain (outside the CDR3, taken from reference TRBV27 and TRBJ2-6): EAQVTQNPRYLITVTGKKLTVTCSQNMNHEYMSWYRQDPGLGLRQIYYSMNVEVTDKGDVPEGYKVSRKEKRNFPLILESPSPNQTSLYFCASSLGRTGANVLTFGAGSRLTVL.

This clone was recorded only once. The chain has TRBV6-1 and TRBJ2-7; D call uncertain. The CDR3 is 12 residues long. Trimming removed 8 bases at V and 0 bases at J, with 8 bases between. Germline V CDR1 and CDR2: MNHNS, SASEGT. The CDR3 spells CASRALSYEQYF. DNA for the CDR3: TGTGCCAGCCGGGCCCTCTCCTACGAGCAGTACTTC.

The rearrangement joins TRBV9 to TRBJ2-3; D is perhaps TRBD1 or TRBD2 (5 bases each). There are 15 residues in the CDR3. Per germline, CDR1 SGDLS and CDR2 YYNGEE. Trimming stripped 0 bases from V and 10 bases from J, with 18 bases between. DNA for the CDR3: TGTGCCAGCAGCGTAGGGGACCTTAGCCCTGAGGCGCAGTATTTT. Translating it yields CASSVGDLSPEAQYF.

The chain uses TRBV10-2 and TRBJ1-2; unclear D gene. Germline V CDR1 and CDR2: WSHSY, SAAADI. The V gene lost 4 bases and the J gene lost 5 bases, with 5 bases spanning the gap. This CDR3 has 11 residues. The CDR3 region has the DNA TGCGCCAGCAGTGGAGAGTATGGCTACACCTTC. Translating it yields CASSGEYGYTF.

The rearrangement uses TRBV9 and TRBJ2-3; perhaps TRBD2 as D (5 bases). Per germline, CDR1 SGDLS and CDR2 YYNGEE. The CDR3 is 16 residues long. The V end lost 0 bases, the J end lost 2 bases, and 13 bases lay between the germline ends. The CDR3 DNA follows: TGTGCCAGCAGCGTAGACTCTAGCCGTTACACAGATACGCAGTATTTT. As protein: CASSVDSSRYTDTQYF.

The rearrangement uses TRBV27 and TRBJ2-7; 7 nucleotides align to TRBD1. CDR1 MNHEY and CDR2 SMNVEV come from the germline V gene (reference sequence). V was clipped by 6 bases and J by 1 base; unmatched bases: 6. CDR3 size: 14 residues. In DNA, the CDR3 is TGTGCCAGCAGCTTGGGACAGTTTTCCTACGAGCAGTACTTC. Translated, it gives CASSLGQFSYEQYF.

The chain uses TRBV10-2 and TRBJ2-1; no definite D call. The V gene's germline CDR1 is WSHSY and CDR2 SAAADI. The CDR3 consists of 15 residues. Trimming shortened V by 3 bases and J by 0 bases, and 9 bases separated the two germline ends. CDR3 in DNA: TGCGCCAGCAGTGACCTCCGAAGCTCCTACAATGAGCAGTTCTTC. It yields the protein CASSDLRSSYNEQFF.

The chain employs TRBV6-6 and TRBJ1-1; D is unresolved. The germline V gene encodes CDR1 MNHNY and CDR2 SVGAGI (reference sequence). CDR3 size: 13 residues. Deletions cut 5 bases from V and 0 bases from J, with 7 bases between. In DNA, the CDR3 is TGTGCCAGCAGTCTAGACCTGAACACTGAAGCTTTCTTT. Residues: CASSLDLNTEAFF.

The rearrangement joins TRBV7-2 to TRBJ2-5; D not certain. Trimming removed 2 bases at V and 1 base at J, with 11 bases between. This CDR3 spans 15 amino acids. Germline loops: CDR1 SGHTA, CDR2 FQGNSA. The CDR3 nucleotides are TGTGCCAGCAGCTTACGATCGGCGCCCCAAGAGACCCAGTACTTC. Its protein is CASSLRSAPQETQYF. Filled out from reference TRBV7-2 and TRBJ2-5, the complete variable domain reads GAGVSQSPSNKVTEKGKDVELRCDPISGHTALYWYRQSLGQGLEFLIYFQGNSAPDKSGLPSDRFSAERTGGSVSTLTIQRTQQEDSAVYLCASSLRSAPQETQYFGPGTRLLVL.